This is a list of T cell receptor beta chains from one sample in a study of blood T cell dynamics during melanoma immunotherapy. TCRdb's table, derived via immunoSEQ multiplex PCR, lists solely in-frame clones and lacks some. The sample yields some 8,200 clones, more than 75% seen once. The sample in question was blood, obtained from a patient treated with checkpoint blockade. These receptors were collected from a human donor with melanoma. Both conserved end residues are part of each CDR3. D genes are given only for firm matches. A row's size may be missing; if present it is once, few, many or a size class.

DNA | CDR3 | size | J | D | V
TGCGCCAGCAGCTCCCTGACAGGGGGGAACACTGAAGCTTTCTTT | CASSSLTGGNTEAFF | . | TRBJ1-1 | TRBD1 | TRBV5-1
TGTGCCAGCTCCCCCCAGGGTGTGGGGGAAGCTTTCTTT | CASSPQGVGEAFF | . | TRBJ1-1 | . | TRBV6-5
TGTGCCAGCAGCCTGGAGGAGGGGGCCTACGAGCAGTACTTC | CASSLEEGAYEQYF | . | TRBJ2-7 | . | TRBV6-1
TGTGCCAGCAGTACCCGGACAGGGGTCAGGGATTCACCCCTCCACTTT | CASSTRTGVRDSPLHF | . | TRBJ1-6 | TRBD1 | TRBV25-1
TGTGCCAGCAGCTTGCGAAGGAGGTATGAAAAACTGTTTTTT | CASSLRRRYEKLFF | few | TRBJ1-4 | . | TRBV5-6
TGTGCCAGCAGCTTAGGGGGGACAGGGGACGAGCAGTACTTC | CASSLGGTGDEQYF | few | TRBJ2-7 | TRBD1 | TRBV7-8
TGTGCCAGCAGTTTTATTGACGGTGGCGAGCAGTACTTC | CASSFIDGGEQYF | . | TRBJ2-7 | . | TRBV6-6
TGTGCCAGCAGCCAAGGAGGTGGCGGGAGTAATTACGAGCAGTACTTC | CASSQGGGGSNYEQYF | . | TRBJ2-7 | TRBD2 | TRBV4-2
TGTGCCAGCAGTGCTCAGGGGGCCGGCTTGAACACTGAAGCTTTCTTT | CASSAQGAGLNTEAFF | once | TRBJ1-1 | TRBD1 | TRBV6-1
TGTGCCAGCAGTAAACTCGGCCCGGAGCAGTACTTC | CASSKLGPEQYF | . | TRBJ2-5 | . | TRBV2
TGTGCCAGTAAGGCTGCCGGGACAGGGGTTTATCAGCCCCAGCATTTT | CASKAAGTGVYQPQHF | . | TRBJ1-5 | TRBD1 | TRBV19
TGTGCCAGCTCACCTGGACTGGACTATGGCTACACCTTC | CASSPGLDYGYTF | . | TRBJ1-2 | . | TRBV18
TGTGCCAGTAGTATAGATTCGGGCCACCCTAATGAAAAACTGTTTTTT | CASSIDSGHPNEKLFF | . | TRBJ1-4 | . | TRBV19
TGTGCCAGCAGTCGCAACCCTCCGGGGGTAGATCAGCCCCAGCATTTT | CASSRNPPGVDQPQHF | . | TRBJ1-5 | . | TRBV2
TGTGCCAGTAGTATAACTGGGCCTGGGGCCAACGTCCTGACTTTC | CASSITGPGANVLTF | . | TRBJ2-6 | . | TRBV19
TGCGCCAGCAGCCTCAATCCGGACAGGGGCGTAAACACTGAAGCTTTCTTT | CASSLNPDRGVNTEAFF | . | TRBJ1-1 | TRBD1 | TRBV5-1
TGTGCCAGCAAAACTAGCGGGAGAGGCACAGATACGCAGTATTTT | CASKTSGRGTDTQYF | . | TRBJ2-3 | TRBD2 | TRBV27
TGTGCCAGTAGTATAGGGGGTGGAGGGGCTAACAATCAGCCCCAGCATTTT | CASSIGGGGANNQPQHF | . | TRBJ1-5 | . | TRBV19
TGTGCCAGCAGTCCCGGGACATTGGGGGGCACTGAAGCTTTCTTT | CASSPGTLGGTEAFF | . | TRBJ1-1 | . | TRBV6-5
TGCGCCAGCAGCCTCACACCGACGGGACCGGGGGAGAACGAGCAGTACTTC | CASSLTPTGPGENEQYF | . | TRBJ2-7 | . | TRBV5-1
TGTGCCAGCAGCTTGGGGTATACGGGGGAAGCTTTCTTT | CASSLGYTGEAFF | . | TRBJ1-1 | . | TRBV5-4
TGCGCCAGCAGCTTGGGGGCAGGGGGCGCGTACGAGCAGTACTTC | CASSLGAGGAYEQYF | . | TRBJ2-7 | TRBD1 | TRBV5-1
TGTGCCAGCAGTTCTTACTCCCAAGACCCCGAGCAGTACTTC | CASSSYSQDPEQYF | . | TRBJ2-7 | . | TRBV5-4
TGTGCCAGCAGCTTTGATCTCAACACTGAAGCTTTCTTT | CASSFDLNTEAFF | . | TRBJ1-1 | . | TRBV7-2
TGTGCCAGCTCACAATCGGACAGACCCGAAGCTTTCTTT | CASSQSDRPEAFF | . | TRBJ1-1 | . | TRBV18
TGTGCCAGCAGCCTAGACAGGACTATGAGCTACACCTTC | CASSLDRTMSYTF | . | TRBJ1-2 | . | TRBV5-4
TGTGCCAGCAGTTTATCGGTATGGGGGCCGGGGTATGGCTACACCTTC | CASSLSVWGPGYGYTF | . | TRBJ1-2 | . | TRBV27
TGTGCCAGCAGCTTGGCGGGGGAGACTTACGAGCAGTACTTC | CASSLAGETYEQYF | . | TRBJ2-7 | TRBD2 | TRBV7-9
TGTGCCAGCAGTCGGCGCAAGGGGTGGAACACTGAAGCTTTCTTT | CASSRRKGWNTEAFF | . | TRBJ1-1 | . | TRBV6-5
TGCAGCGGAGGACAGCTTAATGAAAAACTGTTTTTT | CSGGQLNEKLFF | . | TRBJ1-4 | . | TRBV29-1
TGTGCCAGCAGTTTAAATTTGGGATGGACTGAAGCTTTCTTT | CASSLNLGWTEAFF | . | TRBJ1-1 | . | TRBV27
TGTGCCATCAATAGACAGGGGGTGAACACTGAAGCTTTCTTT | CAINRQGVNTEAFF | . | TRBJ1-1 | TRBD1 | TRBV10-3
TGTGCCAGCAGCACCTGGGACAGCAGGCGGGTGCAGTACTTC | CASSTWDSRRVQYF | . | TRBJ2-7 | TRBD1 | TRBV7-2
TGTGCCAGCAGCTTGCTAGCGGGGCCTGAGGGGCAGTTCTTC | CASSLLAGPEGQFF | . | TRBJ2-1 | TRBD2 | TRBV5-4
TGTGCCTGGCGGGGGCCGGCGCGCAATCAGCCCCAGCATTTT | CAWRGPARNQPQHF | . | TRBJ1-5 | . | TRBV30
TGTGCCAGTAGTATCAGAGCAGGGACAATACCGTACGAGCAGTACTTC | CASSIRAGTIPYEQYF | . | TRBJ2-7 | . | TRBV19
TGTGCCAGCAGCGGGAGACGGAACACTGAAGCTTTCTTT | CASSGRRNTEAFF | once | TRBJ1-1 | . | TRBV5-6
TGCGCCAGCAGCGATCCGAAAGCTGGGGCCAACGTCCTGACTTTC | CASSDPKAGANVLTF | . | TRBJ2-6 | . | TRBV10-1
TGCGCCAGCAGCTTGTATAGGGGGCGTTACGAGCAGTACTTC | CASSLYRGRYEQYF | once | TRBJ2-7 | TRBD1 | TRBV5-1
TGTGCCAGCTCACCCGGGACAGGGTTTGACGAGCAGTACTTC | CASSPGTGFDEQYF | . | TRBJ2-7 | TRBD1 | TRBV18
TGTGCCAGCAGCGTAGCTCCGGATTCACCCCTCCACTTT | CASSVAPDSPLHF | . | TRBJ1-6 | . | TRBV9
TGTGCCAGCTCACCCAACAATTATCAGCCCCAGCATTTT | CASSPNNYQPQHF | . | TRBJ1-5 | . | TRBV18
TGTGCCAGCAGCTTATCAGCAGGGCACACTGAAGCTTTCTTT | CASSLSAGHTEAFF | . | TRBJ1-1 | . | TRBV7-8
TGTGCCAGCAGGGCCCCAGGAGATAATCAGCCCCAGCATTTT | CASRAPGDNQPQHF | . | TRBJ1-5 | . | TRBV28
TGCGCCAGCAGCCAAGCAGGGGGCGTCACTGAAGCTTTCTTT | CASSQAGGVTEAFF | . | TRBJ1-1 | TRBD1 | TRBV4-1
TGCGCCAGCAGCCTACGGAGGACAGGGATCCAGAACACTGAAGCTTTCTTT | CASSLRRTGIQNTEAFF | . | TRBJ1-1 | TRBD1 | TRBV5-1
TGTGCCAGCAGTCCGCTAGCGGGAGCGCACGAGCAGTACTTC | CASSPLAGAHEQYF | once | TRBJ2-7 | TRBD2 | TRBV6-4
TGTGCCAGTTGGGACTTTTACAATGAGCAGTTCTTC | CASWDFYNEQFF | . | TRBJ2-1 | . | TRBV27
TGTGCCAGTAGTATCGAGACAGGGGGCACAACTAATGAAAAACTGTTTTTT | CASSIETGGTTNEKLFF | . | TRBJ1-4 | TRBD1 | TRBV19
TGTGCCAGCAGCTTGGCCTTGACAGATTATAATTCACCCCTCCACTTT | CASSLALTDYNSPLHF | . | TRBJ1-6 | . | TRBV5-5
TGTGCCAGCAGGGGGGCGGGATATGGCTACACCTTC | CASRGAGYGYTF | . | TRBJ1-2 | . | TRBV27
TGCGCCAGCAGCTTCGGGGGGCTAGCGTCTAGCACAGATACGCAGTATTTT | CASSFGGLASSTDTQYF | . | TRBJ2-3 | . | TRBV5-1
TGTGCCAGCAGGCAGGGGGGCACTGAAGCTTTCTTT | CASRQGGTEAFF | . | TRBJ1-1 | TRBD1 | TRBV11-1